A single sample gave rise to the 19 T cell receptor beta chains below, sequenced in a study of shared clonotypes between healthy human individuals. Here immunoSEQ multiplex PCR was the method, and the copy in TCRdb shows in-frame clones only, minus some. The sample lists 2 million to 2.5 million clones, over 90% seen once, with about 0.37% in the top ten. What was sequenced was naive CD4+ T cells from PBMCs. Subset meaning: CD45RA+ positively selected. The receptors here all came from a man aged 18 to 30 in good health. Some clones in this sample may be carry-over from other donors' samples.

The chain is built from TRBV5-1 and TRBJ2-3, with D unresolved. The CDR3 is 16 amino acids. The germline gives CDR1 SGHRS, CDR2 YFSETQ. Trimming took 3 bases from V and 0 from J, leaving 14 bases between them. The CDR3 sequence is CASSSASGASTDTQYF. The CDR3 nucleotides are TGCGCCAGCAGCTCCGCCTCTGGAGCTAGCACAGATACGCAGTATTTT. The complete variable domain, with remaining parts taken from reference TRBV5-1 and TRBJ2-3, reads KAGVTQTPRYLIKTRGQQVTLSCSPISGHRSVSWYQQTPGQGLQFLFEYFSETQRNKGNFPGRFSGRQFSNSRSEMNVSTLELGDSALYLCASSSASGASTDTQYFGPGTRLTVL.

The V call is TRBV5-8, the J call TRBJ1-3; D ambiguous. The ends were cut back, 1 base at V and 0 bases at J, with 11 bases in the middle. This CDR3 is 16 amino acids long. Germline CDR1 SGHTS, CDR2 YDEGEE. The CDR3 sequence: CASSLLGSNSGNTIYF. The CDR3 DNA reads as TGTGCCAGCAGCTTGTTAGGGTCCAACTCTGGAAACACCATATATTTT.

This chain joins TRBV6-6 and TRBJ2-1; 10 nucleotides line up with TRBD1. V lost 4 bases and J lost 9; bases outside the gene matches: 6. This CDR3 is 14 amino acids long. CDR1 and CDR2 (germline): MNHNY, SVGAGI (reference sequence). Written as DNA, the CDR3 is TGTGCCAGCAGTTCCGGACAGGGGGTGAGTGAGCAGTTCTTC. Translation: CASSSGQGVSEQFF.

V gene TRBV30 combines with J gene TRBJ1-1; weak D call: TRBD1 (5 bases). From germline, CDR1 is GTSNPN and CDR2 SVGIG (reference sequence). The length of the CDR3 is 15 residues. With 1 base removed from V and 3 bases from J, the gap between germline ends came to 15 bases. The CDR3: CAWSGGDGSYTEAFF. The CDR3 region has the DNA TGTGCCTGGAGTGGGGGGGACGGCTCTTACACTGAAGCTTTCTTT. Looking up the rest from reference TRBV30 and TRBJ1-1 gives the full variable domain: SQTIHQWPATLVQPVGSPLSLECTVEGTSNPNLYWYRQAAGRGLQLLFYSVGIGQISSEVPQNLSASRPQDRQFILSSKKLLLSDSGFYLCAWSGGDGSYTEAFFGQGTRLTVV.

The chain recombines TRBV18 with TRBJ2-7; 7 bases map to TRBD1. V was pared by 6 bases and J by 2 bases, with 4 bases of the junction left unmatched. The germline CDR1 and CDR2 sequences are KGHSH and LQKENI. The CDR3 consists of 13 residues. CDR3 DNA sequence: TGTGCCAGCTCTGGACAGGTCACCTACGAGCAGTACTTC. Protein product: CASSGQVTYEQYF.

Concerning this clone: Other DNA sequences within the sample encode an identical CDR3. The gene calls are TRBV18 and TRBJ1-1; D is ambiguous. Looked up from germline, CDR1 is KGHSH and CDR2 is LQKENI. V was clipped by 3 bases and J by 1 base, with 12 bases between them. The CDR3 loop spans 15 amino acids. The CDR3 nucleotides are TGTGCCAGCTCACCCCCCCGCCCCGGGAACACTGAAGCTTTCTTT. Its protein is CASSPPRPGNTEAFF.

The V and J genes are TRBV6-1 and TRBJ2-2; no definite D call. This CDR3 is 16 amino acids long. The germline V gene has CDR1 MNHNS and CDR2 SASEGT. V was cut by 4 bases and J by 2 bases, with 14 bases left in between. The CDR3 DNA is TGTGCCAGCAGTGTAGGTCACAGCCCTAACACCGGGGAGCTGTTTTTT. Amino acids: CASSVGHSPNTGELFF.

The chain links TRBV5-4 to TRBJ2-1, with TRBD1 matching over 7 bases. The CDR3 contains 14 residues. The J segment lost 6 bases and the V segment lost 4 bases, leaving 7 bases of the junction unmatched. Germline V gene lookup returns CDR1 SGHNT and CDR2 YYREEE (reference sequence). The CDR3 DNA reads TGTGCCAGCAGCCCGCCACAGGGGCCCAATGAGCAGTTCTTC. It translates to CASSPPQGPNEQFF.

This clone was seen a handful of times. The same CDR3 is also encoded by other DNA sequences in this sample. The chain employs TRBV20-1 and TRBJ1-1; D is uncertain. The CDR3 consists of 11 residues. In germline, CDR1 is DFQATT, CDR2 SNEGSKA (reference sequence). Trimming removed 2 bases at V and 3 bases at J, with 4 bases between. The chain's CDR3 is CSARRDTEAFF. The CDR3 region has the DNA TGCAGTGCTAGAAGGGACACTGAAGCTTTCTTT.

The J gene is TRBJ1-5, the V gene TRBV2; D is ambiguous. The length of the CDR3 is 13 residues. The V end was cut by 4 bases, the J end by 5 bases, with 9 bases between. The germline V gene has CDR1 SNHLY and CDR2 FYNNEI. CDR3: CASSGLVDQPQHF. The CDR3 DNA sequence: TGTGCCAGCAGTGGGTTGGTGGATCAGCCCCAGCATTTT.

This chain joins TRBV4-1 and TRBJ2-7, with 13 bases that match TRBD2. The CDR3 has 16 residues. Losses at the gene ends were 4 bases for V and 3 bases for J; bases not matched to a gene: 6. Germline CDR1 and CDR2: MGHRA and YSYEKL. The CDR3 sequence is CASSPGTSGIYYEQYF. The CDR3 region has the DNA TGCGCCAGCAGCCCGGGGACTAGCGGGATTTACTACGAGCAGTACTTC.

This rearrangement joins TRBV2 to TRBJ2-7; D is ambiguous. Trimming pared 5 bases from V and 2 bases from J, leaving 10 bases between. The CDR3 is 13 amino acids. Germline assignment: CDR1 SNHLY and CDR2 FYNNEI. CDR3 sequence: CASSFDVTYEQYF. Here the CDR3 DNA reads TGTGCCAGCAGTTTTGACGTGACCTACGAGCAGTACTTC.

The chain combines TRBV7-9 with TRBJ2-7, with 8 bases lining up with TRBD1. V lost 5 bases and J lost 10; bases outside the gene matches: 4. The CDR3 runs to 11 residues. CDR1 and CDR2 (germline): SEHNR, FQNEAQ (reference sequence). The CDR3 loop reads CASSPDRVQYF. The DNA for the CDR3 is TGTGCCAGCAGCCCGGACAGGGTCCAGTACTTC. Together with reference TRBV7-9 and TRBJ2-7, the CDR3 gives the full variable domain: DTGVSQNPRHKITKRGQNVTFRCDPISEHNRLYWYRQTLGQGPEFLTYFQNEAQLEKSRLLSDRFSAERPKGSFSTLEIQRTEQGDSAMYLCASSPDRVQYFGPGTRLTVT.

The CDR3 here is CASSAAGQGRGYTF. CDR3 in DNA: TGTGCCAGCAGTGCCGCCGGACAGGGTCGTGGCTACACCTTC. The rearrangement joins TRBV6-1 to TRBJ1-2; the match to TRBD1 covers 8 bases. Germline V lookup: CDR1 MNHNS, CDR2 SASEGT. The V segment lost 4 bases and the J segment 7 bases; nucleotides outside the gene matches: 8. The length of the CDR3 is 14 residues.

Details on this clone: The junction differs from germline at one of its ends, possibly a read error. The V gene is TRBV27, the J gene TRBJ1-2; TRBD1 matches at 12 bases. The CDR3 sequence is 15 residues long. Germline V gives CDR1 MNHEY, CDR2 SMNVEV (reference sequence). The CDR3 DNA reads TGTACCAGCAGTAGTCCGGGACAGGGGGCCTATGGCTACACCTTC. This codes for CTSSSPGQGAYGYTF.

This clone was detected only once. The chain joins TRBV9 to TRBJ1-1, with D uncertain. Germline V lookup: CDR1 SGDLS, CDR2 YYNGEE. CDR3 length: 15 amino acids. Trimming removed 4 bases from V and 1 base from J, with 14 bases in between. The CDR3 loop is CASSPREGTNTEAFF. Here the CDR3 DNA reads TGTGCCAGCAGCCCCCGTGAGGGTACGAACACTGAAGCTTTCTTT.

The chain joins TRBV5-6 to TRBJ1-2; possible D gene TRBD1, 5 bases. Germline CDR1 and CDR2: SGHDT and YYEEEE. V lost 6 bases to trimming and J lost 7 bases, with 19 bases between them. The CDR3 is made up of 14 amino acids. The CDR3 region is CASTPTAGSGGYTF. For the CDR3, the DNA is TGTGCCAGCACCCCAACGGCAGGGTCAGGTGGCTACACCTTC.

Turning to this clone: Other nucleotide sequences from this sample produce the same CDR3. V gene TRBV7-6 combines with J gene TRBJ2-7; 11 positions match TRBD2. The CDR3 extends over 14 amino acids. With 5 bases clipped from V and 1 base from J, the junction kept 1 base outside the gene matches. Looked up from germline, CDR1 is SGHVS and CDR2 is FNYEAQ. The CDR3 DNA reads TGTGCCAGCAGCCGGACTAGCGGGTCCTACGAGCAGTACTTC. Protein product: CASSRTSGSYEQYF. Together with reference TRBV7-6 and TRBJ2-7, the CDR3 gives the full variable domain: GAGVSQSPRYKVTKRGQDVALRCDPISGHVSLYWYRQALGQGPEFLTYFNYEAQQDKSGLPNDRFSAERPEGSISTLTIQRTEQRDSAMYRCASSRTSGSYEQYFGPGTRLTVT.

V gene TRBV25-1 combines with J gene TRBJ2-5, with D perhaps matching TRBD2 (6 bases). V lost 2 bases and J lost 4, with 14 bases in between. In germline, CDR1 is MGHDK, CDR2 SYGVNS. CDR3 size: 15 residues. Here the CDR3 reads CASSELREVGETQYF. As DNA, the CDR3 is TGTGCCAGCAGTGAACTCAGGGAGGTAGGAGAGACCCAGTACTTC.